Included here is one T cell receptor (beta chain) sequence, with context. No antigen is known for it. The junction had 0 bases not matched to a gene; V was cut back by 3 bases and J by 1 base. CDR3 size: 14 residues. Germline CDR1 reads SGHTS; CDR2 reads YDEGEE. This sample is drawn from a study of T cell responses to AZD1222 COVID-19 vaccine. Notes on the study in general: Vaccine-associated CD4 TCRs spanned spike, dominant at 160-218 and 743-854. Donors in the cohort were predominantly white British and more often female, and clonal diversity was possibly underestimated. Vaccination with two AZD1222 doses was followed by a rise in Spike-specific TCR breadth and depth.

Profiled with immunoSEQ multiplex PCR; TCRdb holds only in-frame clones, not every one. The data hold 200,000 to 250,000 clones, with around 94% observed a single time. Material: peripheral blood, obtained 28 days after the second dose of the MenACWY control vaccine. This chain joins TRBV5-8 and TRBJ1-5, with TRBD1 matching over 8 bases. The TCR was taken from an adult who received the MenACWY meningococcal vaccine as a control. CDR3 in amino acids: CASSYRGSNQPQHF. The CDR3 coding sequence is TGTGCCAGCAGCTACAGGGGGAGCAATCAGCCCCAGCATTTT.